The rows below give T cell receptor beta chains drawn from one sample of a study of Ad26.COV2.S vaccination and SARS-CoV-2 variants. Some clones are missing from TCRdb's copy, which holds only in-frame ones; the method was immunoSEQ multiplex PCR. The table has approximately 410,000 clones, approximately 87% seen once. This sample comprised peripheral blood, obtained in a trial of Ad26.COV2.S vaccine versus placebo. These receptors were taken from a person aged 18-60 years who received the Ad26.COV2.S COVID-19 vaccine or a placebo. Both conserved end residues are part of each CDR3. The order of the fields is J gene, CDR3 length, V gene, clone size, D gene, CDR3 protein, CDR3 DNA. D genes are given only for firm matches. Rows may omit the clone size; those that give it use once, few, many or a size class.

J gene: TRBJ2-1
CDR3 length: 15
V gene: TRBV6-7
clone size: -
D gene: -
CDR3 protein: CARRGGRSSYNEQFF
CDR3 DNA: TGTGCCCGAAGGGGGGGTCGGAGCTCCTACAATGAGCAGTTCTTC

J gene: TRBJ1-4
CDR3 length: 14
V gene: TRBV10-3
clone size: -
D gene: TRBD1
CDR3 protein: CAISGRDRDSKLFF
CDR3 DNA: TGTGCCATCAGTGGCCGGGACAGGGATTCAAAACTGTTTTTT

J gene: TRBJ1-1
CDR3 length: 15
V gene: TRBV2
clone size: -
D gene: -
CDR3 protein: CASKIRQQMNTEAFF
CDR3 DNA: TGTGCCAGCAAAATACGACAGCAAATGAACACTGAAGCTTTCTTT

J gene: TRBJ1-3
CDR3 length: 16
V gene: TRBV7-8
clone size: once
D gene: -
CDR3 protein: CASSFGAGSSGNTIYF
CDR3 DNA: TGTGCCAGCAGCTTCGGTGCGGGAAGCTCTGGAAACACCATATATTTT

J gene: TRBJ1-2
CDR3 length: 18
V gene: TRBV7-9
clone size: -
D gene: TRBD1
CDR3 protein: CASSSQDRLRSTNYGYTF
CDR3 DNA: TGTGCCAGCAGCTCCCAGGACAGGCTCAGATCCACTAACTATGGCTACACCTTC

J gene: TRBJ2-5
CDR3 length: 15
V gene: TRBV9
clone size: once
D gene: -
CDR3 protein: CASSPTVGGMETQYF
CDR3 DNA: TGTGCCAGCAGTCCCACCGTGGGGGGTATGGAGACCCAGTACTTC

J gene: TRBJ2-3
CDR3 length: 13
V gene: TRBV12-3/TRBV12-4
clone size: -
D gene: -
CDR3 protein: CASTPVSTDTQYF
CDR3 DNA: TGTGCCAGCACCCCCGTAAGCACAGATACGCAGTATTTT

J gene: TRBJ2-2
CDR3 length: 18
V gene: TRBV7-9
clone size: -
D gene: -
CDR3 protein: CASSLGRLQGDGTGELFF
CDR3 DNA: TGTGCCAGCAGCTTAGGGAGATTACAGGGAGACGGCACCGGGGAGCTGTTTTTT

J gene: TRBJ1-4
CDR3 length: 14
V gene: TRBV4-1
clone size: -
D gene: -
CDR3 protein: CASSLGLRGEKLFF
CDR3 DNA: TGCGCCAGCAGCCTCGGATTGAGAGGTGAAAAACTGTTTTTT

J gene: TRBJ2-2
CDR3 length: 15
V gene: TRBV24-1
clone size: -
D gene: -
CDR3 protein: CATSDFDTNTGELFF
CDR3 DNA: TGTGCCACCAGTGATTTCGACACGAACACCGGGGAGCTGTTTTTT

J gene: TRBJ1-6
CDR3 length: 16
V gene: TRBV11-2
clone size: -
D gene: TRBD1
CDR3 protein: CASSDRDRRYNSPLHF
CDR3 DNA: TGTGCCAGCAGCGATCGGGACAGAAGGTATAATTCACCCCTCCACTTT